The next 14 T cell receptor beta chains were all read from a single sample in a study of shared clonotypes between healthy human individuals. Clones were read by immunoSEQ multiplex PCR, and TCRdb kept only the in-frame ones, dropping some. The profile shows hundreds of thousands of clones, around 96% of them singletons. The naive CD8 population came from CD45RO-negative cells selected for CCR7, without terminally differentiated effector memory CD45RA+ cells. The sample consisted of naive CD8+ T cells sorted from blood. All receptors derive from a woman in her twenties or thirties in good health.

The rearrangement uses TRBV29-1 and TRBJ2-7, with 7 bases aligning to TRBD2. Unmatched junction bases numbered 6, after V lost 3 bases and J lost 4 bases. This CDR3 comprises 13 residues. The germline V gene has CDR1 SQVTM and CDR2 ANQGSEA. Written as DNA, the CDR3 is TGCAGCGTTGAGGCTAGCGGCAGGTACGAGCAGTACTTC. It is translated as CSVEASGRYEQYF.

A single count supports this clone. The J gene is TRBJ2-7, the V gene TRBV27, with 7 positions matching TRBD1. With 5 bases clipped from V and 3 bases from J, the junction kept 7 bases outside the gene matches. Germline-derived CDR1 and CDR2 are MNHEY and SMNVEV (reference sequence). The CDR3 runs 14 residues. The CDR3 loop is CASSPETGLYEQYF. The DNA for the CDR3 is TGTGCCAGCAGTCCAGAGACAGGGCTCTACGAGCAGTACTTC.

This chain connects TRBV7-6 to TRBJ2-7; 8 bases fit TRBD2. V lost 5 bases and J lost 2; bases outside the gene matches: 2. Germline values: CDR1 SGHVS, CDR2 FNYEAQ. This CDR3 is 13 amino acids long. In DNA, the CDR3 is TGTGCCAGCAGCACTAGCGGAGCCTACGAGCAGTACTTC. This encodes CASSTSGAYEQYF.

V gene TRBV21-1 combines with J gene TRBJ2-7; the D call of TRBD2 is as the table states it, not checked on the DNA. TRBV21-1 is listed as a pseudogene. This CDR3 is built from 14 residues. The CDR3 bases are TGTGCCAGCAGCAAAGGCGGGAGTTTCTACGAGCAGTACTTC. It encodes CASSKGGSFYEQYF.

The chain uses TRBV6-5 and TRBJ1-3; D gene unclear. The CDR3 contains 15 residues. V shed 4 bases and J shed 0 bases, with 10 bases lying between them. The germline gives CDR1 MNHEY, CDR2 SVGAGI. This CDR3 is CASSSQPFSGNTIYF. The CDR3 DNA follows: TGTGCCAGCAGTTCTCAGCCGTTCTCTGGAAACACCATATATTTT.

The rearrangement joins TRBV6-1 to TRBJ1-2; TRBD1 matches 7 bases. The CDR3 consists of 14 residues. Germline V gives CDR1 MNHNS, CDR2 SASEGT. V was clipped by 2 bases and J by 4 bases; unmatched bases: 4. The CDR3 sequence is CASSEQGGSYGYTF. The CDR3 region has the DNA TGTGCCAGCAGTGAACAGGGGGGCTCCTATGGCTACACCTTC.

This clone was picked up one time. J is TRBJ2-7 and V is TRBV7-9; possibly TRBD1 for D (6 bases). V shed 10 bases and J shed 0 bases, with 25 bases lying between them. The CDR3 spans 17 residues. CDR1 and CDR2 (germline): SEHNR, FQNEAQ (reference sequence). The CDR3 is CAKPGHTGCQSSYEQYF. For the CDR3, the DNA is TGTGCCAAACCGGGACATACGGGATGTCAGAGCTCCTACGAGCAGTACTTC.

The chain has TRBV27 and TRBJ2-2, with D unclear. Deletions cut 2 bases from V and 4 bases from J, with 5 bases between. Germline lookup yields CDR1 MNHEY and CDR2 SMNVEV (reference sequence). The CDR3 runs to 13 residues. CDR3 amino acids: CASSLRPTGELFF. CDR3 sequence (DNA): TGTGCCAGCAGTTTACGACCCACCGGGGAGCTGTTTTTT.

CDR3 nucleotides: TGTGCCAGCAGCTTTCTTGGAAACACCATATATTTT. Translating gives CASSFLGNTIYF. The chain is built from TRBV7-3 and TRBJ1-3; D unresolved. This CDR3 has 12 residues. CDR1 and CDR2 (germline): SGHTA, FQGTGA. The ends were cut back, 3 bases at V and 3 bases at J, with 3 bases in the middle.

This clone has more than one count but fewer than ten. The gene calls are TRBV19 and TRBJ1-5; D remains ambiguous. V lost 7 bases to trimming and J lost 2 bases, with 9 bases between them. The germline V gene encodes CDR1 LNHDA and CDR2 SQIVND (reference sequence). The CDR3 runs 13 residues. The chain's CDR3 is CASTDGGNQPQHF. The CDR3 coding sequence is TGTGCCAGTACGGACGGCGGCAATCAGCCCCAGCATTTT.

V gene TRBV15 combines with J gene TRBJ2-7, with 10 positions matching TRBD1. This CDR3 has 16 residues. J gave up 4 bases and V 0 bases, and 6 bases lay outside the gene matches. CDR1 is LNHNV, CDR2 YYDKDF, per germline (reference sequence). CDR3 DNA: TGTGCCACCAGCAGAGAGGGACAGGGGAGGGTATACGAGCAGTACTTC. Translating it yields CATSREGQGRVYEQYF. Together with reference TRBV15 and TRBJ2-7, the CDR3 gives the full variable domain: DAMVIQNPRYQVTQFGKPVTLSCSQTLNHNVMYWYQQKSSQAPKLLFHYYDKDFNNEADTPDNFQSRRPNTSFCFLDIRSPGLGDTAMYLCATSREGQGRVYEQYFGPGTRLTVT.

The chain joins TRBV28 to TRBJ2-2; 7 positions agree with TRBD1. Germline trimming cut 6 bases from V and 4 bases from J; bases unmatched to any gene: 5. The CDR3 runs to 14 residues. Per germline, CDR1 MDHEN and CDR2 SYDVKM. The DNA of the CDR3 is TGTGCCAGCAGCGTAACAGGGGCCACCGGGGAGCTGTTTTTT. The encoded protein is CASSVTGATGELFF. Full variable domain (remainder filled in from reference TRBV28 and TRBJ2-2): DVKVTQSSRYLVKRTGEKVFLECVQDMDHENMFWYRQDPGLGLRLIYFSYDVKMKEKGDIPEGYSVSREKKERFSLILESASTNQTSMYLCASSVTGATGELFFGEGSRLTVL.

The chain carries TRBV27 and TRBJ2-1; D gene ambiguous. The V and J ends lost 3 bases and 6 bases respectively, with 9 bases between them. Germline assignment: CDR1 MNHEY and CDR2 SMNVEV (reference sequence). The CDR3 is 13 amino acids. In DNA, the CDR3 is TGTGCCAGCAGTTTGTTCTCTGGCAATGAGCAGTTCTTC. Protein product: CASSLFSGNEQFF.

V usage is TRBV4-1 and J usage is TRBJ2-2; no reliable D call. V was pared by 2 bases and J by 5 bases, with 18 bases between. CDR3 length: 17 amino acids. CDR1 is MGHRA and CDR2 is YSYEKL in the germline V gene. The CDR3 region is CASSQPLTTGPTGELFF. The DNA for the CDR3 is TGCGCCAGCAGCCAACCTCTCACCACGGGCCCTACCGGGGAGCTGTTTTTT.